Below are 21 T cell receptor beta chains sequenced from a single sample in a study of technical replicates of blood from a few donors. Only in-frame clones appear in the TCRdb table, and some are missing; sequencing was by immunoSEQ multiplex PCR. The sample has some 60,000 clones, about nine tenths seen once. Sequenced: PBMCs. Every receptor here comes from a human donor in good health. Some clones in this sample may be carry-over from other donors' samples.

This clone was seen only a few times. The chain couples TRBV2 to TRBJ1-2; 8 bases map to TRBD1. V trimming: 7 bases; J trimming: 4 bases; junction bases outside the gene matches: 8. The CDR3 extends over 14 amino acids. Germline-derived CDR1 and CDR2 are SNHLY and FYNNEI. CDR3 nucleotides: TGTGCCAGCACTGGACAGGGCCCTCTCTATGGCTACACCTTC. This sequence encodes CASTGQGPLYGYTF.

V and J are TRBV7-9 and TRBJ2-6, with 7 bases fitting TRBD2. This CDR3 comprises 15 residues. V gave up 8 bases and J gave up 0 bases; unmatched junction bases: 4. CDR1 and CDR2 from the germline V gene are SEHNR and FQNEAQ (reference sequence). The CDR3 coding sequence is TGTGCCAGCCTGGGGGGGGGCTCTGGGGCCAACGTCCTGACTTTC. Translation gives CASLGGGSGANVLTF.

This chain links TRBV6-1 with TRBJ2-6, with 9 bases fitting TRBD1. Unmatched junction bases numbered 3, after V lost 4 bases and J lost 2 bases. The V gene's germline CDR1 is MNHNS and CDR2 SASEGT. The CDR3 is made up of 16 amino acids. As DNA, the CDR3 is TGTGCCAGCAGTGCAGGGACAGGGCCTGGGGCCAACGTCCTGACTTTC. It is translated as CASSAGTGPGANVLTF.

The chain uses TRBV10-3 and TRBJ2-7; D may be TRBD2 (5 bases). Per the germline V gene, CDR1 is ENHRY and CDR2 is SYGVKD. This CDR3 region has 11 residues. The ends were cut back, 9 bases at V and 3 bases at J, with 9 bases in the middle. The CDR3 protein is CAILRDYEQYF. The CDR3 nucleotides read TGTGCCATTCTACGGGACTACGAGCAGTACTTC.

The gene calls are TRBV9 and TRBJ2-3, with a possible D match to TRBD2 (7 bases). The CDR3 has 14 amino acids. V was pared by 3 bases and J by 8 bases, with 16 bases between. The V gene's germline CDR1 is SGDLS and CDR2 YYNGEE. As DNA, the CDR3 is TGTGCCAGCAGCGCACCTATGGGAGGGGGTACGCAGTATTTT. Translation gives CASSAPMGGGTQYF.

This chain connects TRBV15 to TRBJ2-6; D possibly corresponds to TRBD1 (5 bases). Trimming cost V 0 bases and J 6 bases, with 9 bases left between them. The CDR3 runs 15 residues. Per the germline V gene, CDR1 is LNHNV and CDR2 is YYDKDF (reference sequence). DNA of the CDR3: TGTGCCACCAGCAGAGAACAGGCCTCGGCCAACGTCCTGACTTTC. Translation gives CATSREQASANVLTF.

The CDR3 coding sequence is TGTGCCAGCAGTTACTTTCGAGGGGGCTATGAAAAACTGTTTTTT. This codes for CASSYFRGGYEKLFF. V and J are TRBV6-5 and TRBJ1-4; 7 positions agree with TRBD1. The CDR3 is 15 residues long. V shed 1 base and J 6 bases; nucleotides not matched to a gene: 5. The germline V gene encodes CDR1 MNHEY and CDR2 SVGAGI.

This chain joins TRBV5-6 and TRBJ2-7; no reliable D call. Germline CDR1 reads SGHDT; CDR2 reads YYEEEE. The CDR3 sequence is 14 residues long. V was cut by 2 bases and J by 1 base, with 10 bases left in between. The CDR3 DNA is TGTGCCAGCAGCTTCGGAGTCCTGTCCTACGAGCAGTACTTC. Protein sequence: CASSFGVLSYEQYF.

This chain uses TRBV10-3 with TRBJ2-5; 14 nucleotides line up with TRBD2. J gave up 2 bases and V 5 bases, and 10 bases lay outside the gene matches. Germline CDR1 reads ENHRY; CDR2 reads SYGVKD. The CDR3 runs 18 residues. The CDR3 nucleotides read TGTGCCATCAGTCCCGGACTAGCGGGGGGCCCCCCTCAAGAGACCCAGTACTTC. Translated, it gives CAISPGLAGGPPQETQYF.

V is TRBV5-1 and J is TRBJ1-2, with a possible D match to TRBD1 (6 bases). Germline loops: CDR1 SGHRS, CDR2 YFSETQ. V was clipped by 6 bases and J by 4 bases, with 13 bases between them. The CDR3 totals 13 residues. CDR3 bases: TGCGCCAGCATGATGGGGGCAGGCTATGGCTACACCTTC. It translates to CASMMGAGYGYTF.

The chain joins TRBV11-1 to TRBJ2-3; no clear D gene. This CDR3 spans 15 amino acids. Per germline, CDR1 SGHAT and CDR2 FQDESV (reference sequence). V gave up 5 bases and J gave up 0 bases, with 12 bases separating them. The CDR3, as DNA: TGTGCCAGCAGCCTACCGACGGGTAGCACAGATACGCAGTATTTT. It translates to CASSLPTGSTDTQYF.

This sequence joins TRBV7-9 and TRBJ2-2; perhaps TRBD2 as D (6 bases). V lost 4 bases and J 6 bases, leaving 18 bases between the germline ends. Germline lookup yields CDR1 SEHNR and CDR2 FQNEAQ (reference sequence). There are 16 residues in the CDR3. CDR3 amino acids: CASSWGGTAGSGELFF. CDR3 DNA sequence: TGTGCCAGCAGCTGGGGCGGGACGGCGGGGTCCGGGGAGCTGTTTTTT. Looking up the rest from reference TRBV7-9 and TRBJ2-2 gives the full variable domain: DTGVSQNPRHKITKRGQNVTFRCDPISEHNRLYWYRQTLGQGPEFLTYFQNEAQLEKSRLLSDRFSAERPKGSFSTLEIQRTEQGDSAMYLCASSWGGTAGSGELFFGEGSRLTVL.

Ten or more counts support this clone. V usage is TRBV2 and J usage is TRBJ2-7, with 12 bases fitting TRBD2. Germline CDR1 reads SNHLY; CDR2 reads FYNNEI. This CDR3 region has 21 residues. The V segment lost 3 bases and the J segment 8 bases; nucleotides outside the gene matches: 26. This chain's CDR3 is CASSDPHRVFLSSGGADKQYF. CDR3 nucleotide sequence: TGTGCCAGCAGTGATCCACACAGGGTTTTTCTTTCTAGCGGGGGGGCCGACAAGCAGTACTTC.

The chain recombines TRBV7-2 with TRBJ1-4; a possible D gene is TRBD1 (5 bases). The germline gives CDR1 SGHTA, CDR2 FQGNSA. The CDR3 has 15 residues. Trimming pared 3 bases from V and 8 bases from J, leaving 16 bases between. CDR3 nucleotide sequence: TGTGCCAGCAGCTTGGGTGGTCAGGGTTGGGAAAAACTGTTTTTT. This gives the protein CASSLGGQGWEKLFF.

This rearrangement joins TRBV30 to TRBJ2-7; possible D gene TRBD1, 6 bases. The CDR3 has 15 amino acids. V shed 2 bases and J shed 2 bases, with 16 bases lying between them. Germline loops: CDR1 GTSNPN, CDR2 SVGIG (reference sequence). CDR3 sequence reads: CAWSPLDRPAYEQYF. For the CDR3, the DNA is TGTGCCTGGAGTCCCCTCGACAGGCCCGCCTACGAGCAGTACTTC.

The CDR3 nucleotides read TGTGCCAGCAGCTCCGTGGCTAGCGGGAGTGGGTACAATGAGCAGTTCTTC. Its translation is CASSSVASGSGYNEQFF. V gene TRBV7-3 combines with J gene TRBJ2-1, with 10 bases matching TRBD2. The CDR3 is 17 residues long. Losses at the gene ends were 4 bases for V and 4 bases for J; bases not matched to a gene: 10. Germline V gives CDR1 SGHTA, CDR2 FQGTGA.

This clone came up a few times. The chain is built from TRBV4-3 and TRBJ1-6; possibly TRBD1 for D (5 bases). Germline V gene data show CDR1 as LGHNA and CDR2 as YSLEER. Trimming removed 3 bases from V and 10 bases from J, with 16 bases in between. This CDR3 comprises 15 residues. Written as DNA, the CDR3 is TGCGCCAGCAGCCAGGGGACTGCCGTTCGGTCACCCCTCCACTTT. This gives the protein CASSQGTAVRSPLHF.

This clone was seen only a few times. V usage is TRBV6-4 and J usage is TRBJ2-3; TRBD2 matches at 10 bases. CDR3 length: 13 amino acids. Germline V lookup: CDR1 MRHNA, CDR2 SNTAGT. V lost 8 bases, J lost 3 bases, and 2 bases stayed unmatched. Written as DNA, the CDR3 is TGTGCCAGCTCGACTAGCGGGACAGATACGCAGTATTTT. This sequence encodes CASSTSGTDTQYF.

This chain joins TRBV2 and TRBJ2-2, with 9 bases matching TRBD1. Germline assignment: CDR1 SNHLY and CDR2 FYNNEI. The CDR3 contains 18 residues. After removal of 0 bases from V and 3 bases from J, the junction contained 8 bases not matched to a gene. The CDR3 coding sequence is TGTGCCAGCAGTGAAGCGCATGGGACAGGGTCTTACACCGGGGAGCTGTTTTTT. It codes for CASSEAHGTGSYTGELFF.

The chain uses TRBV4-1 and TRBJ1-6; maybe TRBD1 (5 bases). Germline V gives CDR1 MGHRA, CDR2 YSYEKL. The length of the CDR3 is 16 residues. V lost 1 base and J lost 5, with 12 bases in between. CDR3 residues: CASSQAPGVDNSPLHF. CDR3 in DNA: TGCGCCAGCAGCCAAGCCCCGGGGGTGGATAATTCACCCCTCCACTTT.

The chain links TRBV6-5 to TRBJ1-6; no definite D call. This CDR3 comprises 14 residues. V shed 4 bases and J shed 3 bases, with 7 bases lying between them. CDR1 is MNHEY, CDR2 SVGAGI, per germline. This chain's CDR3 is CASSFRVYNSPLHF. The CDR3 nucleotides are TGTGCCAGCAGTTTTCGGGTCTATAATTCACCCCTCCACTTT.